A selection of T cell receptor beta chains follows, all from one sample in a study of cytomegalovirus exposure and HLA in healthy donors. Repertoires were generated with immunoSEQ multiplex PCR, while TCRdb's copy carries only in-frame clones and drops some. This table holds tens of thousands of clones, 88% found once. Sample: PBMCs. These receptors came from a young woman in good health and CMV-seronegative. Each CDR3 is given with its conserved first and last residue. Each record gives: clone size, V gene, D gene, J gene, CDR3 length, CDR3 DNA, CDR3 protein. D genes are given only for firm matches. The size field is filled for only some rows; it gives once, few, many or a size class.

>.|TRBV15|.|TRBJ2-3|16
TGTGCCACCAGCAGAGGATCCCAGGGTGGATCAGATACGCAGTATTTT
CATSRGSQGGSDTQYF
>.|TRBV7-2|.|TRBJ2-3|15
TGTGCCAGCAGCCGGTACTATCCTAGCACAGATACGCAGTATTTT
CASSRYYPSTDTQYF
>.|TRBV28|.|TRBJ2-7|9
TGTGCCACCCTCTACGAGCAGTACTTC
CATLYEQYF
>few|TRBV18|TRBD1|TRBJ2-1|15
TGTGCCAGCTCCCAGGGACAGGGGGCGAGGAATGAGCAGTTCTTC
CASSQGQGARNEQFF
>.|TRBV27|.|TRBJ2-3|15
TGTGCCAGCAGTTTGCGTAGCGGTAGCACAGATACGCAGTATTTT
CASSLRSGSTDTQYF
>.|TRBV11-2|TRBD1|TRBJ1-1|16
TGTGCCAGCAGCTTAGAAGGGGGCGGCCTGAACACTGAAGCTTTCTTT
CASSLEGGGLNTEAFF
>.|TRBV27|.|TRBJ1-3|14
TGTGCCAGCAGTCTACAGGGCGGTGGAAACACCATATATTTT
CASSLQGGGNTIYF
>.|TRBV2|TRBD1|TRBJ2-7|15
TGTGCCAGCAGTGACCCGGGACAGGGGTCCTACGAGCAGTACTTC
CASSDPGQGSYEQYF
>.|TRBV18|TRBD2|TRBJ2-1|14
TGTGCCAGCTCACAACGGGAGGCATACAATGAGCAGTTCTTC
CASSQREAYNEQFF
>.|TRBV6-5|.|TRBJ1-4|15
TGTGCCAGCAGTCCGACAGGAGTTACTAATGAAAAACTGTTTTTT
CASSPTGVTNEKLFF
>.|TRBV27|TRBD1|TRBJ1-5|15
TGTGCCAGCAGAATGGACAGGGGTAGCAATCAGCCCCAGCATTTT
CASRMDRGSNQPQHF
>.|TRBV7-6|TRBD2|TRBJ2-1|15
TGTGCCAGCAGCTTAGCTAGCGGGAGTCTCAATGAGCAGTTCTTC
CASSLASGSLNEQFF
>.|TRBV6-5|.|TRBJ2-1|13
TGTGCCAGCAGTCCATCTATTAACAATGAGCAGTTCTTC
CASSPSINNEQFF
>.|TRBV6-5|.|TRBJ1-1|12
TGTGCCAGCAGGGGGACATTTTTGAAAGCTTTCTTT
CASRGTFLKAFF
>.|TRBV28|TRBD1|TRBJ2-7|14
TGTGCCAGCAGTCGCAACAGGGGGCCCTACGAGCAGTACTTC
CASSRNRGPYEQYF
>.|TRBV28|.|TRBJ2-1|12
TGTGCCAGCAGTTTACTGGGGAGGGAGCAGTTCTTC
CASSLLGREQFF
>.|TRBV6-5|.|TRBJ2-7|12
TGTGCCAGCAGTTATAGGGGCTACGAGCAGTACTTC
CASSYRGYEQYF
>.|TRBV5-6|.|TRBJ2-1|12
TGTGCCAGCAGCCTACTGTACAATGAGCAGTTCTTC
CASSLLYNEQFF
>.|TRBV4-2|.|TRBJ2-3|17
TGTGCCAGCAGCCAAGAGAGGCACAGCGGAAGCACAGATACGCAGTATTTT
CASSQERHSGSTDTQYF
>once|TRBV29-1|TRBD1|TRBJ1-3|15
TGCAGCGTCCGGACAGGTGCCCAGTCTGGAAACACCATATATTTT
CSVRTGAQSGNTIYF
>.|TRBV7-9|.|TRBJ2-7|14
TGTGCCAGCAGCTTCCGGGACAAATCCTACGAGCAGTACTTC
CASSFRDKSYEQYF
>once|TRBV7-9|TRBD2|TRBJ2-3|14
TGTGCCAGCACCCCGGGACTAGCGGGAGATACGCAGTATTTT
CASTPGLAGDTQYF
>.|TRBV27|.|TRBJ2-4|19
TGTGCCAGCAGTTTGAAGGGGACAGCCAGGGTCGGGGGCATAAACATTCAGTACTTC
CASSLKGTARVGGINIQYF
>.|TRBV15|TRBD2|TRBJ2-5|18
TGTGCCACCAGCAGAGATGGGGCTAGCGGGAGGGCTGGGGAGACCCAGTACTTC
CATSRDGASGRAGETQYF
>once|TRBV27|.|TRBJ2-1|15
TGTGCCAGCAGTCTCCGCCCCCCGAGGATGGATGAGCAGTTCTTC
CASSLRPPRMDEQFF
>.|TRBV28|TRBD1|TRBJ2-2|14
TGTGCCAGCAGTCCACAGGGGTCCCCAATGGAGCTGTTTTTT
CASSPQGSPMELFF
>.|TRBV5-4|TRBD2|TRBJ2-2|17
TGTGCCAGCAGCCCGGGACTAGCGGGATTTAACACCGGGGAGCTGTTTTTT
CASSPGLAGFNTGELFF
>.|TRBV5-1|.|TRBJ2-7|13
TGCGCCAGCAGCTTGGACGGTTACTACGAGCAGTACTTC
CASSLDGYYEQYF
>.|TRBV7-2|.|TRBJ2-7|14
TGTGCCAGCAGCCCCCGACGGGGCTCCTACGAGCAGTACTTC
CASSPRRGSYEQYF
>.|TRBV6-5|TRBD1|TRBJ1-4|14
TGTGCCAGCAGTTACAGGGGGCGACGGGAAAAACTGTTTTTT
CASSYRGRREKLFF
>.|TRBV19|TRBD1|TRBJ1-2|14
TGTGCCAGCAGAAACAGGGGAAATGGATATGGCTACACCTTC
CASRNRGNGYGYTF
>.|TRBV5-6|.|TRBJ1-2|13
TGTGCCAGCAGCTTGGATTCCCAGGGAGGCTACACCTTC
CASSLDSQGGYTF
>.|TRBV4-3|.|TRBJ2-1|15
TGCGCCAGCAGCCAAGACAGGGCCTCCTACAATGAGCAGTTCTTC
CASSQDRASYNEQFF
>.|TRBV5-4|TRBD2|TRBJ2-7|15
TGTGCCAGCAGCCCGGGACTAGCGGGTTCCTACGAGCAGTACTTC
CASSPGLAGSYEQYF
>.|TRBV5-4|.|TRBJ1-1|14
TGTGCCAGCAGCTTTATGGGCCAAAACACTGAAGCTTTCTTT
CASSFMGQNTEAFF
>.|TRBV25-1|TRBD1|TRBJ1-4|13
TGTGCCAGCACCCGGGACAGAGACGAAAAACTGTTTTTT
CASTRDRDEKLFF
>.|TRBV2|.|TRBJ1-1|14
TGTGCCAGCAGGGTACAGGGAAGGAACACTGAAGCTTTCTTT
CASRVQGRNTEAFF
>.|TRBV6-1|TRBD1|TRBJ2-7|13
TGTGCCAGCGCGTTTAGGGGGCCCTACGAGCAGTACTTC
CASAFRGPYEQYF
>.|TRBV9|.|TRBJ2-5|15
TGTGCCAGCAGCACTCGGACTTCGCTGGGTGAGACCCAGTACTTC
CASSTRTSLGETQYF
>.|TRBV4-1|.|TRBJ2-1|13
TGCGCCAGCAGCCAAGACTACAGCAATGAGCAGTTCTTC
CASSQDYSNEQFF
>.|TRBV5-1|TRBD2|TRBJ2-1|16
TGCGCCAGCAGTCCGACTAGCGAGAGCTCCTACAATGAGCAGTTCTTC
CASSPTSESSYNEQFF
>.|TRBV4-1|.|TRBJ2-7|15
TGCGCCAGCAGCCCTCTGCTACGTAGCCCAGGGGAACGGTACTTC
CASSPLLRSPGERYF
>once|TRBV9|TRBD2|TRBJ2-1|18
TGTGCCAGCAGCGTAGAGGGACTAGCGGGAGGTAAATGGAATGAGCAGTTCTTC
CASSVEGLAGGKWNEQFF
>once|TRBV6-4|.|TRBJ2-2|14
TGTGCCAGCACCGACGACGAGGACACCGGGGAGCTGTTTTTT
CASTDDEDTGELFF
>.|TRBV7-3|TRBD1|TRBJ2-1|14
TGTGCCAGCAGTCAGGGACAGGGCCACAATGAGCAGTTCTTC
CASSQGQGHNEQFF
>.|TRBV4-1|.|TRBJ1-1|14
TGCGCCAGCAGCCAAGGTTTCGGGAGCACTGAAGCTTTCTTT
CASSQGFGSTEAFF
>.|TRBV20-1|.|TRBJ2-1|11
TGCAGTGCTAGGGGGCGCCCTAGAGGGTTCTTC
CSARGRPRGFF